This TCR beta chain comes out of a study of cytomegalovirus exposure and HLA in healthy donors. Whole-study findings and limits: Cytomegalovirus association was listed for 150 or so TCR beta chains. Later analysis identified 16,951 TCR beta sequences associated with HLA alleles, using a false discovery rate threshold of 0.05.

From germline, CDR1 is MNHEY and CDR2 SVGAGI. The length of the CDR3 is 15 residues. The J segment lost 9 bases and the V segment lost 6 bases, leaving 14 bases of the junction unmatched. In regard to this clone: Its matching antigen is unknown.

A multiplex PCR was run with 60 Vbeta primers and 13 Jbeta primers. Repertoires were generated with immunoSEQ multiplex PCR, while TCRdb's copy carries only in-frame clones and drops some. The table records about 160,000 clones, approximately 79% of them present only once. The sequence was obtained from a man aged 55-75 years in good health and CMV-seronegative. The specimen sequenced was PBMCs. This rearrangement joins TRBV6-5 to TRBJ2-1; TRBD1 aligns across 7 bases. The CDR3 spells CASSTGDSPIGEQFF. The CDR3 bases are TGTGCCAGCAGCACCGGGGACAGCCCCATCGGTGAGCAGTTCTTC.